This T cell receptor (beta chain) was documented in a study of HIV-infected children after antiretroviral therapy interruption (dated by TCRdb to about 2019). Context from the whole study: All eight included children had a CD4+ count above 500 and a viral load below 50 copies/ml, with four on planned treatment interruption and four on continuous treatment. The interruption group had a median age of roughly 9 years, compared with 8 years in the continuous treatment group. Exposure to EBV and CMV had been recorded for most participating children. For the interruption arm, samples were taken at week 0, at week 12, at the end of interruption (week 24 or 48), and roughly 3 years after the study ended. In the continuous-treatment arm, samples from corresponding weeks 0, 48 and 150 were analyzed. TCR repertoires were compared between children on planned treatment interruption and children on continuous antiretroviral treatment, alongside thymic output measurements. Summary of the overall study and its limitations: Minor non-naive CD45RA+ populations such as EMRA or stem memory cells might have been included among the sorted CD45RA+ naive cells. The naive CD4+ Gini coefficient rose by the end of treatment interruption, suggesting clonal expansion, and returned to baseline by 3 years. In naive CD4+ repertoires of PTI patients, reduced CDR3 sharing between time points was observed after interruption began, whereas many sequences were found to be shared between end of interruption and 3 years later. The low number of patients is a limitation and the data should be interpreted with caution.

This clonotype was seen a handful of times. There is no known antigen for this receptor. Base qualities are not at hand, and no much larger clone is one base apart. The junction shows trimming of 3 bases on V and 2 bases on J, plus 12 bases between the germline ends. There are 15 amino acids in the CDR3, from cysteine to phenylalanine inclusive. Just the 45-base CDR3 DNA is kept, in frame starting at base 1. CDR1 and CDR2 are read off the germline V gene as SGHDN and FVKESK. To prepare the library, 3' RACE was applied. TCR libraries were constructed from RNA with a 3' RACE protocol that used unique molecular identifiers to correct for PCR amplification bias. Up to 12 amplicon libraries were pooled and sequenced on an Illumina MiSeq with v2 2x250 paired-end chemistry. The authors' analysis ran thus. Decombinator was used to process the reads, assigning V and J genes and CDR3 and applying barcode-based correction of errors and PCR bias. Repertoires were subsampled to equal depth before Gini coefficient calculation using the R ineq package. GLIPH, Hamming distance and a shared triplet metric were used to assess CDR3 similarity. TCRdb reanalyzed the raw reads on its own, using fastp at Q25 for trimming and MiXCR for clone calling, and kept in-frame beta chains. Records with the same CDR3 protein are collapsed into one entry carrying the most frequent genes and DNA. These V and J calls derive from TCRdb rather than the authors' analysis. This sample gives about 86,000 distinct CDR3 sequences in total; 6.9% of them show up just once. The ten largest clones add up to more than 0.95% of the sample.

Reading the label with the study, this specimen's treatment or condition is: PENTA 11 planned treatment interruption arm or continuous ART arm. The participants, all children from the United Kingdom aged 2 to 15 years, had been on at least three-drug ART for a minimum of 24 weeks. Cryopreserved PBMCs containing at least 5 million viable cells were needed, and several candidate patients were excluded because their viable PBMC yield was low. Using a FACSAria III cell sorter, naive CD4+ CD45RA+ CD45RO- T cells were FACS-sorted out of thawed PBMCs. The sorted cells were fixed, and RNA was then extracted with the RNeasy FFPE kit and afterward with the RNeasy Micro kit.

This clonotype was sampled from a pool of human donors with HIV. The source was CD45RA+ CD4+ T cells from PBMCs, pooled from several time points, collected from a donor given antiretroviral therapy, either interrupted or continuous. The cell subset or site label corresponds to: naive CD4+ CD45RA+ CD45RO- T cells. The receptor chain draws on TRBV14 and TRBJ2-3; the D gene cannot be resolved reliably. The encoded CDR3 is CASSQFGWYTDTQYF. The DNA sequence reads TGTGCCAGCAGCCAGTTTGGGTGGTACACAGATACGCAGTATTTT.